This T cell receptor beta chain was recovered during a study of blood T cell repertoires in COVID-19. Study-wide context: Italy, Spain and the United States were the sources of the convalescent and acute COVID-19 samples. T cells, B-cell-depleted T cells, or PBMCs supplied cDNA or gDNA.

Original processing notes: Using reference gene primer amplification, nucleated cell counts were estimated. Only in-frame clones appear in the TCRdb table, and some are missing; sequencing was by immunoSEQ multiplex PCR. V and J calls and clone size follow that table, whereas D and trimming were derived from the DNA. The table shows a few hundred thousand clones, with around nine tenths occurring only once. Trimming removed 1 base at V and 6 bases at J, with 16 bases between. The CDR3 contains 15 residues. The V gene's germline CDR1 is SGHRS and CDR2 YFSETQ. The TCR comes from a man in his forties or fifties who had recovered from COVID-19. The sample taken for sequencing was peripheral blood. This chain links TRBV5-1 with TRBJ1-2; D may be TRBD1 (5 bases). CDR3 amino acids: CASSLYIGGTDGYTF. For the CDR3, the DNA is TGCGCCAGCAGCTTGTATATCGGAGGGACCGATGGCTACACCTTC.